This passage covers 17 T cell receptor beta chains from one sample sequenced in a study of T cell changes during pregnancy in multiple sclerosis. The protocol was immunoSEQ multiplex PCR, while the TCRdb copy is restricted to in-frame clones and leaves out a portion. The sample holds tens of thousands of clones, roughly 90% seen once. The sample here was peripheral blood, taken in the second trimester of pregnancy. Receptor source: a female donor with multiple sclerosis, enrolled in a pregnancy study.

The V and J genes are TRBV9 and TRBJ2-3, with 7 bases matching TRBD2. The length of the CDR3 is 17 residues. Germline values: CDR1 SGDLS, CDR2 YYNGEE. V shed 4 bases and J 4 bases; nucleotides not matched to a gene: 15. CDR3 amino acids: CASSFRTGTTFPDTQYF. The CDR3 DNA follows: TGTGCCAGCAGCTTTAGAACCGGGACTACTTTTCCAGATACGCAGTATTTT.

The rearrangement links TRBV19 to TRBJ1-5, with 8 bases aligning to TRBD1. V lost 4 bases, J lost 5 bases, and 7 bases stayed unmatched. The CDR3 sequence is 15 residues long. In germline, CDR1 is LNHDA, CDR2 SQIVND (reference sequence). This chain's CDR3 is CASSTTDRGYQPQHF. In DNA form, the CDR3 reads TGTGCCAGTAGTACCACAGACAGGGGCTATCAGCCCCAGCATTTT.

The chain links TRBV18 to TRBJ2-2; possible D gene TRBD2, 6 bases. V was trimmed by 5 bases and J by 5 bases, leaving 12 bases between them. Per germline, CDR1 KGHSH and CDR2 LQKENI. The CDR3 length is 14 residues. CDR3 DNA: TGTGCCAGCTCAGCCACCGGGGGAACCGGGGAGCTGTTTTTT. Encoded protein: CASSATGGTGELFF.

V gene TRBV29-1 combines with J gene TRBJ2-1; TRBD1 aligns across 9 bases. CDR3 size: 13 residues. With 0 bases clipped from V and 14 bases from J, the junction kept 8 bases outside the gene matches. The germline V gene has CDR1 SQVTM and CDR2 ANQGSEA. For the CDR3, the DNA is TGCAGCGTTGAAGACCCAAGGACAGGGGCCAAGTTCTTC. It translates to CSVEDPRTGAKFF.

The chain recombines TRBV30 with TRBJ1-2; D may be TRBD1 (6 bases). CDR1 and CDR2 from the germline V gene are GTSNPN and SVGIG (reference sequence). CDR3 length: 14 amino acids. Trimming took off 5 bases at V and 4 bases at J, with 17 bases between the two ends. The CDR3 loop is CAWLRGGRSYGYTF. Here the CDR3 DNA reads TGTGCCTGGCTCCGGGGGGGCAGAAGCTATGGCTACACCTTC. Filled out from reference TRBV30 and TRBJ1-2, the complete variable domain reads SQTIHQWPATLVQPVGSPLSLECTVEGTSNPNLYWYRQAAGRGLQLLFYSVGIGQISSEVPQNLSASRPQDRQFILSSKKLLLSDSGFYLCAWLRGGRSYGYTFGSGTRLTVV.

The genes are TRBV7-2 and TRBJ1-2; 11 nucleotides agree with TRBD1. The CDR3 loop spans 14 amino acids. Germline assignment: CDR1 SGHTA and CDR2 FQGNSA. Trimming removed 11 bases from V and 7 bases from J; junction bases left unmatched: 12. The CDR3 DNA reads TGTGCCTGCCGGGACAGGGGGGGCGTGGGTGGCTACACCTTC. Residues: CACRDRGGVGGYTF. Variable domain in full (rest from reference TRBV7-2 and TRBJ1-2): GAGVSQSPSNKVTEKGKDVELRCDPISGHTALYWYRQSLGQGLEFLIYFQGNSAPDKSGLPSDRFSAERTGGSVSTLTIQRTQQEDSAVYLCACRDRGGVGGYTFGSGTRLTVV.

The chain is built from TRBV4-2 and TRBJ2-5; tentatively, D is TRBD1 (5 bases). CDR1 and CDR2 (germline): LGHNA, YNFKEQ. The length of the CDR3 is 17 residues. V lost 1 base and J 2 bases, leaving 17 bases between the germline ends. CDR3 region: CASSQGWGRQLQETQYF. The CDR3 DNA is TGTGCCAGCAGCCAAGGATGGGGCCGACAGCTTCAAGAGACCCAGTACTTC.

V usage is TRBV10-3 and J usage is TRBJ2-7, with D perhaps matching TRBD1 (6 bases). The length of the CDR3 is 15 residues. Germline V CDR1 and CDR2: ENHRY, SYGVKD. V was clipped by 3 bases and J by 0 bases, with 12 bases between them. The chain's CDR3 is CAISENQGSSYEQYF. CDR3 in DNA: TGTGCCATCAGTGAAAATCAGGGGAGCTCCTACGAGCAGTACTTC.

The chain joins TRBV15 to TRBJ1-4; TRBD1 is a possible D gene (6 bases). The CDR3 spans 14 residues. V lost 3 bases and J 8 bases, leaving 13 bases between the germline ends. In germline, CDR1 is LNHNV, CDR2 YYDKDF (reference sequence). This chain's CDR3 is CATSSARGGEKLFF. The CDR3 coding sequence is TGTGCCACCAGCAGTGCCAGGGGCGGCGAAAAACTGTTTTTT.

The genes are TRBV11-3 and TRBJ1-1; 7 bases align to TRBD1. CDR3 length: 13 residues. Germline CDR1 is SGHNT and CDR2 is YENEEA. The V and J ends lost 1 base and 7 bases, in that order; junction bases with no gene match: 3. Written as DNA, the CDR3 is TGTGCCAGCAGCTTAGGGGCAGGGGGTGAAGCTTTCTTT. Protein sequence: CASSLGAGGEAFF.

CDR3 protein: CASGPNDRDYLQETQYF. The CDR3 region has the DNA TGTGCTAGTGGTCCTAACGACCGGGACTACCTACAAGAGACCCAGTACTTC. This sequence joins TRBV12-5 and TRBJ2-5; 7 bases are a match to TRBD2. With 5 bases clipped from V and 2 bases from J, the junction kept 14 bases outside the gene matches. Germline assignment: CDR1 LGHNT and CDR2 FRNRAP. The CDR3 is 17 residues long.

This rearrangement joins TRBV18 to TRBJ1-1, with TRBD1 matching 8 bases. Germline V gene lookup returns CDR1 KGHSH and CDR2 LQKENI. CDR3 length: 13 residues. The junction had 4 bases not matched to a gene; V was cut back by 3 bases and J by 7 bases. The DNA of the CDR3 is TGTGCCAGCTCACCTGGGACAGGTTATGAAGCTTTCTTT. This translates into CASSPGTGYEAFF.

The CDR3 spells CAWNRVVTEAFF. DNA for the CDR3: TGTGCCTGGAACAGGGTAGTCACTGAAGCTTTCTTT. The genes are TRBV30 and TRBJ1-1; TRBD1 might be the D (6 bases). The CDR3 is 12 amino acids. Trimming took 4 bases from V and 4 from J, leaving 10 bases between them. Germline CDR1 is GTSNPN and CDR2 is SVGIG (reference sequence).

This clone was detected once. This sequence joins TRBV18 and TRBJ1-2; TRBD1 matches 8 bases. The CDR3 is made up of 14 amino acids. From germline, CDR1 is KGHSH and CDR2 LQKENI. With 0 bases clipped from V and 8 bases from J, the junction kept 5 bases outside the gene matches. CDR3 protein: CASSPPLQGGGYTF. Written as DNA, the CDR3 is TGTGCCAGCTCACCACCGTTACAGGGGGGCGGCTACACCTTC.

DNA for the CDR3: TGTGCCAGCTCACCTGTCGACGGAGCTAACTATGGCTACACCTTC. Its protein product is CASSPVDGANYGYTF. The chain is built from TRBV18 and TRBJ1-2; D not certain. The V end was cut by 3 bases, the J end by 0 bases, with 11 bases between. Germline CDR1 is KGHSH and CDR2 is LQKENI. The length of the CDR3 is 15 residues.

CDR3 bases: TGTGCCAGCAGCCAAGATTTGGGGACAGGACCGTACGAGCAGTACTTC. Protein: CASSQDLGTGPYEQYF. The rearrangement uses TRBV4-2 and TRBJ2-7; 8 nucleotides agree with TRBD1. Germline CDR1 is LGHNA and CDR2 is YNFKEQ. The CDR3 is made up of 16 amino acids. V shed 0 bases and J 4 bases; nucleotides not matched to a gene: 8.

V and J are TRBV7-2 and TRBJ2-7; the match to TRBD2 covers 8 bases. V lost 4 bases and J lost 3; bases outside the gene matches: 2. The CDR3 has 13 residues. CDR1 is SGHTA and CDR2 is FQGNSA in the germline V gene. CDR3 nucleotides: TGTGCCAGCAGCTCGACTAGCGTCTACGAGCAGTACTTC. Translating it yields CASSSTSVYEQYF.